Shown below are 22 T cell receptor beta chains from a single sample sequenced in a study of CD8 T cells in ankylosing spondylitis. TCRdb re-called the 5' RACE reads through MiXCR, storing one row per CDR3 protein. Among a few hundred thousand distinct CDR3 sequences listed, approximately 17% were seen once. Their specific antigens are unknown. Overall study results and limits: A TCR beta motif made of eight highly homologous variants seemed typical of ankylosing spondylitis blood.

Sample: blood, either unsorted or a sorted T cell fraction (not recorded which). Source of these receptors: a male donor with ankylosing spondylitis.

CDR3: CASSDNTGYNEQFF. In nucleotides, the CDR3 is TGCGCCAGCAGCGATAACACAGGGTACAATGAGCAGTTCTTC. The J gene is TRBJ2-1, the V gene TRBV5-1; possibly TRBD1 for D (6 bases). Germline V CDR1 and CDR2: SGHRS, YFSETQ. The CDR3 has 14 residues. Trimming pared 4 bases from V and 4 bases from J, leaving 12 bases between.

This clonotype occurred a few times. V is TRBV5-6 and J is TRBJ2-7; possibly TRBD2 for D (6 bases). V lost 2 bases, J lost 2 bases, and 20 bases lay in between. Germline loops: CDR1 SGHDT, CDR2 YYEEEE. The CDR3 has 17 amino acids. CDR3 amino acids: CASSFRVMAGPPYEQYF. The CDR3, as DNA: TGTGCCAGCAGCTTTAGGGTGATGGCGGGACCCCCCTACGAGCAGTACTTC.

This clonotype occurred once. This chain links TRBV21-1 with TRBJ1-3; the table's D gene call, TRBD1, was not cross checked with the DNA. TRBV21-1 is a recognized pseudogene. There are 17 residues in the CDR3. The CDR3: CASSKGTNRGPGNTIYF. The CDR3 DNA reads TGTGCCAGCAGCAAAGGAACAAACAGGGGTCCTGGAAACACCATATATTTT.

The rearrangement links TRBV5-1 to TRBJ2-1; a weak D match, TRBD1 (6 bases). Trimming shortened V by 0 bases and J by 9 bases, and 16 bases separated the two germline ends. Germline V CDR1 and CDR2: SGHRS, YFSETQ. This CDR3 region has 15 residues. The CDR3 region has the DNA TGCGCCAGCAGCTTGGTACAGGGTGGTCCACTTGAGCAGTTCTTC. Its translation is CASSLVQGGPLEQFF. Looking up the rest from reference TRBV5-1 and TRBJ2-1 gives the full variable domain: KAGVTQTPRYLIKTRGQQVTLSCSPISGHRSVSWYQQTPGQGLQFLFEYFSETQRNKGNFPGRFSGRQFSNSRSEMNVSTLELGDSALYLCASSLVQGGPLEQFFGPGTRLTVL.

This clonotype was detected a few times. V gene TRBV6-1 combines with J gene TRBJ1-1; TRBD1 matches at 10 bases. CDR3 length: 16 residues. V lost 6 bases to trimming and J lost 4 bases; unmatched junction nucleotides: 11. CDR1 is MNHNS and CDR2 is SASEGT in the germline V gene. The chain's CDR3 is CASSNFGTGVSTEAFF. CDR3 coding DNA: TGTGCCAGCAGCAATTTCGGGACAGGGGTGAGCACTGAAGCTTTCTTT.

This clonotype was detected only a few times. J is TRBJ1-6 and V is TRBV20-1; 7 nucleotides match TRBD1. The CDR3 is 17 amino acids. Germline lookup yields CDR1 DFQATT and CDR2 SNEGSKA (reference sequence). With V trimmed by 3 bases and J by 2 bases, 10 bases remained unmatched. CDR3 in amino acids: CSARKQGYDPYNSPLHF. The CDR3 coding sequence is TGCAGTGCTAGGAAACAGGGGTATGACCCCTATAATTCACCCCTCCACTTT.

The genes are TRBV28 and TRBJ2-2; D unclear. Trimming shortened V by 0 bases and J by 5 bases, and 13 bases separated the two germline ends. The germline CDR1 and CDR2 sequences are MDHEN and SYDVKM. The CDR3 is made up of 16 amino acids. CDR3 in amino acids: CASSLWAEKVTGELFF. In nucleotides, the CDR3 is TGTGCCAGCAGTTTATGGGCAGAAAAGGTTACCGGGGAGCTGTTTTTT.

This rearrangement joins TRBV15 to TRBJ1-5, with TRBD1 matching over 7 bases. J was trimmed by 6 bases and V by 9 bases; bases with no gene match: 5. This CDR3 has 12 residues. Germline assignment: CDR1 LNHNV and CDR2 YYDKDF (reference sequence). The CDR3 protein is CATSPGGQPQHF. In DNA form, the CDR3 reads TGTGCCACAAGCCCAGGGGGTCAGCCCCAGCATTTT.

This chain joins TRBV2 and TRBJ2-2, with 9 bases identical to TRBD2. J lost 5 bases, V lost 2 bases, and 6 bases had no gene match. The CDR3 runs 16 residues. Looked up from germline, CDR1 is SNHLY and CDR2 is FYNNEI. For the CDR3, the DNA is TGTGCCAGCAGTGAAACGGCGGGGGGGCTAACCGGGGAGCTGTTTTTT. Translating it yields CASSETAGGLTGELFF.

This clonotype showed up just a few times. The rearrangement links TRBV5-1 to TRBJ1-4; 9 bases map to TRBD1. CDR1 is SGHRS, CDR2 YFSETQ, per germline. The CDR3 spans 13 residues. The V gene end was trimmed by 7 bases and the J gene end by 5 bases; junction bases not matched to a gene: 3. CDR3 loop: CASRGQGNEKLFF. The DNA of the CDR3 is TGCGCCAGCCGGGGACAGGGAAATGAAAAACTGTTTTTT.

The CDR3 bases are TGTGCCAGCCGACCGCTGCGGGGCTATGGCTACACCTTC. It yields the protein CASRPLRGYGYTF. This chain joins TRBV3-1 and TRBJ1-2; no clear D gene. The CDR3 extends over 13 amino acids. The V end lost 8 bases, the J end lost 4 bases, and 14 bases lay between the germline ends. CDR1 is LGHDT and CDR2 is YNNKEL in the germline V gene (reference sequence).

The CDR3 here is CSARLPGMNTEAFF. As DNA, the CDR3 is TGCAGTGCTAGGTTGCCGGGGATGAACACTGAAGCTTTCTTT. This chain uses TRBV20-1 with TRBJ1-1; D gene uncertain. Germline V gene sequence: CDR1 DFQATT, CDR2 SNEGSKA (reference sequence). This CDR3 region has 14 residues. Trimming shortened V by 3 bases and J by 0 bases, and 11 bases separated the two germline ends.

This clonotype was detected only a few times. The chain joins TRBV2 to TRBJ1-1; D is perhaps TRBD1 (6 bases). The V gene's germline CDR1 is SNHLY and CDR2 FYNNEI. Trimming removed 9 bases from V and 4 bases from J, with 21 bases in between. The CDR3 loop spans 15 amino acids. The CDR3 region has the DNA TGTGCCAGTCGCCAATACAGGGTGGACGGCACTGAAGCTTTCTTT. This encodes CASRQYRVDGTEAFF.

This clonotype came up a few times. CDR3 bases: TGTGCCAGCAGTGCCGGGTCACCCCTCCACTTT. This sequence encodes CASSAGSPLHF. The rearrangement links TRBV12-3 or TRBV12-4 to TRBJ1-6, with unresolved D. The ends were cut back, 5 bases at V and 10 bases at J, with 6 bases in the middle. The CDR3 has 11 amino acids.

The chain couples TRBV4-2 to TRBJ2-3; 8 nucleotides match TRBD1. The CDR3 spans 17 residues. Looked up from germline, CDR1 is LGHNA and CDR2 is YNFKEQ. V lost 2 bases and J lost 4; bases outside the gene matches: 11. CDR3 sequence: CASSQIDRGSGPDTQYF. Written as DNA, the CDR3 is TGTGCCAGCAGCCAAATCGACAGGGGATCTGGCCCAGATACGCAGTATTTT.

This clonotype was counted between two and nine times. The chain carries TRBV29-1 and TRBJ2-2, with 8 nucleotides matching TRBD1. CDR3 length equals 14 residues. In germline, CDR1 is SQVTM, CDR2 ANQGSEA. Trimming cost V 6 bases and J 4 bases; bases outside gene matches: 7. The CDR3 sequence: CSVGYRGSTGELFF. CDR3 coding DNA: TGCAGCGTGGGATACAGGGGGTCCACCGGGGAGCTGTTTTTT.

This chain uses TRBV29-1 with TRBJ2-7; maybe TRBD1 (5 bases). Trimming left V 3 bases short and J 6 bases short, with 12 bases between. Germline V gene sequence: CDR1 SQVTM, CDR2 ANQGSEA. The CDR3 runs 12 residues. This CDR3 reads CSVDVQGPEQYF. The CDR3 nucleotides read TGCAGCGTTGACGTTCAGGGCCCCGAGCAGTACTTC.

This clonotype was detected ten times or more. This chain connects TRBV29-1 to TRBJ2-7; D gene unclear. Germline CDR1 reads SQVTM; CDR2 reads ANQGSEA. CDR3 length equals 12 residues. V was shortened by 4 bases and J by 0 bases, with 7 bases between the two germline ends. The CDR3 here is CSVVQSSYEQYF. Here the CDR3 DNA reads TGCAGCGTTGTACAGAGCTCCTACGAGCAGTACTTC.

This clonotype has ten or more counts. The chain links TRBV20-1 to TRBJ2-3; D uncertain. The germline V gene encodes CDR1 DFQATT and CDR2 SNEGSKA (reference sequence). V lost 4 bases to trimming and J lost 0 bases, with 11 bases between them. The CDR3 is made up of 14 amino acids. The CDR3 reads CSAISKPSTDTQYF. In nucleotides, the CDR3 is TGCAGTGCTATAAGTAAACCCAGCACAGATACGCAGTATTTT.

The chain uses TRBV20-1 and TRBJ2-7, with unresolved D. This CDR3 comprises 14 residues. Germline lookup yields CDR1 DFQATT and CDR2 SNEGSKA (reference sequence). The V end was cut by 1 base, the J end by 5 bases, with 15 bases between. The CDR3, as DNA: TGCAGTGCTAGAGCCAGACCAGCCCGGGACGAGCAGTACTTC. Its translation: CSARARPARDEQYF.

This clonotype was counted between two and nine times. The rearrangement joins TRBV20-1 to TRBJ2-7, with 10 bases identical to TRBD1. The CDR3 runs 11 residues. From germline, CDR1 is DFQATT and CDR2 SNEGSKA (reference sequence). The CDR3 region is CRATGGSEQYF. In DNA form, the CDR3 reads TGCAGAGCGACAGGGGGCTCCGAGCAGTACTTC.

This clonotype has just one count. The chain uses TRBV2 and TRBJ2-1, with TRBD2 matching 13 bases. After removal of 4 bases from V and 0 bases from J, the junction contained 6 bases not matched to a gene. Germline CDR1 is SNHLY and CDR2 is FYNNEI. This CDR3 comprises 18 residues. CDR3 sequence: CASSVTSGRASSYNEQFF. The CDR3 coding sequence is TGTGCCAGCAGTGTTACTAGCGGGAGGGCCAGCTCCTACAATGAGCAGTTCTTC. The full variable domain, its missing parts supplied by reference TRBV2 and TRBJ2-1, is EPEVTQTPSHQVTQMGQEVILRCVPISNHLYFYWYRQILGQKVEFLVSFYNNEISEKSEIFDDQFSVERPDGSNFTLKIRSTKLEDSAMYFCASSVTSGRASSYNEQFFGPGTRLTVL.